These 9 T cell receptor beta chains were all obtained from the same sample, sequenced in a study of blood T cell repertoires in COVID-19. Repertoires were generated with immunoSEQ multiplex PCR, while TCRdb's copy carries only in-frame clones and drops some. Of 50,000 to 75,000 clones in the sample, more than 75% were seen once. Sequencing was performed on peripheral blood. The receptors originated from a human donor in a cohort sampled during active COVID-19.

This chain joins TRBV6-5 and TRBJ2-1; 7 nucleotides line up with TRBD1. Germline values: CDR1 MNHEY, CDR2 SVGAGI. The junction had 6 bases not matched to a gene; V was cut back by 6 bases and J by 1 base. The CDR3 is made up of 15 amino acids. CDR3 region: CASRPTGASYNEQFF. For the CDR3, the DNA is TGTGCCAGCAGGCCCACAGGGGCGTCCTACAATGAGCAGTTCTTC.

CDR3 residues: CASILQGAGTEAFF. The DNA for the CDR3 is TGTGCCAGCATCTTACAGGGGGCGGGCACTGAAGCTTTCTTT. V and J are TRBV6-6 and TRBJ1-1; 9 bases are a match to TRBD1. CDR3 length: 14 residues. Germline CDR1 reads MNHNY; CDR2 reads SVGAGI (reference sequence). The J segment lost 4 bases and the V segment lost 7 bases, leaving 7 bases of the junction unmatched.

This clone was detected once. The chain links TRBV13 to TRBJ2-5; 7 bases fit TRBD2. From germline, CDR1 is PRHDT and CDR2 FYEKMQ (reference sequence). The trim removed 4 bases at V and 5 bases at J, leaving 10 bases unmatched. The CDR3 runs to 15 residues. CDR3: CASSYRAGVVETQYF. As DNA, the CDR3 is TGTGCCAGCAGCTATCGGGCGGGGGTCGTGGAGACCCAGTACTTC. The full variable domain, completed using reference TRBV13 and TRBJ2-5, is AAGVIQSPRHLIKEKRETATLKCYPIPRHDTVYWYQQGPGQDPQFLISFYEKMQSDKGSIPDRFSAQQFSDYHSELNMSSLELGDSALYFCASSYRAGVVETQYFGPGTRLLVL.

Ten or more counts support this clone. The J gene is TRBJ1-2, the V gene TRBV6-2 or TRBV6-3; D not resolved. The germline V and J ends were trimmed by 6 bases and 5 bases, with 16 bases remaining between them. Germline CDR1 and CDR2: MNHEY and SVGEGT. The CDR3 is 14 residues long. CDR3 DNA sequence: TGTGCCAGCAGCCCATTAGAGGGAGGGTATGGCTACACCTTC. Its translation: CASSPLEGGYGYTF.

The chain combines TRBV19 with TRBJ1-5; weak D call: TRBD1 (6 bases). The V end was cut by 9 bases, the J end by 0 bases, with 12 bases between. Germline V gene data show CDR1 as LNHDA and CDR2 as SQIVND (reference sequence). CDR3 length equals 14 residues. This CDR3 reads CASRDRSSNQPQHF. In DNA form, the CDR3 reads TGTGCCAGCAGAGACAGGAGTAGCAATCAGCCCCAGCATTTT. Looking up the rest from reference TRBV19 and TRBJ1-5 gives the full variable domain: DGGITQSPKYLFRKEGQNVTLSCEQNLNHDAMYWYRQDPGQGLRLIYYSQIVNDFQKGDIAEGYSVSREKKESFPLTVTSAQKNPTAFYLCASRDRSSNQPQHFGDGTRLSIL.

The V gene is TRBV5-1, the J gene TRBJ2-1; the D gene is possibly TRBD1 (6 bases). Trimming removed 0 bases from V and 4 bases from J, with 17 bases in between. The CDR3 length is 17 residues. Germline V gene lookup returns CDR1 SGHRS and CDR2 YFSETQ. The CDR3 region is CASSLVIPGAQYNEQFF. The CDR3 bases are TGCGCCAGCAGCTTGGTTATACCAGGGGCTCAGTACAATGAGCAGTTCTTC.

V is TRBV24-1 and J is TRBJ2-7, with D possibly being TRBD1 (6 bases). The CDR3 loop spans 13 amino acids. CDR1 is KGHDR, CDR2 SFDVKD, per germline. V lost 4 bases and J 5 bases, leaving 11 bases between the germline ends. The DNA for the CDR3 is TGTGCCACCAGTGACACACAGGGTCACGAGCAGTACTTC. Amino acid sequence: CATSDTQGHEQYF.

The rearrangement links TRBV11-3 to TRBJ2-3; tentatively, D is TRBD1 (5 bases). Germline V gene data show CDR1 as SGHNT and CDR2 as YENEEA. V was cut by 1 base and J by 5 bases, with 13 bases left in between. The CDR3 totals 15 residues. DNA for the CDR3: TGTGCCAGCAGCTTAGGTGGCAGGGAACGAGATACGCAGTATTTT. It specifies CASSLGGRERDTQYF.

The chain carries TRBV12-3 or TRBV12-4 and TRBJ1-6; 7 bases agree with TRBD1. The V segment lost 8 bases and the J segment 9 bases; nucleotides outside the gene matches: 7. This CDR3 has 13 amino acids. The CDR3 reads CASGKGGISPLHF. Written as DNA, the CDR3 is TGTGCCAGCGGGAAAGGGGGCATTTCACCCCTCCACTTT.